Listed below are T cell receptor beta chains from one sample, sequenced in a study of cytomegalovirus exposure and HLA in healthy donors. Assay: immunoSEQ multiplex PCR; the TCRdb copy retains only in-frame clones and omits some. The sample holds approximately 73,000 clones, approximately 95% seen once. Input material: PBMCs. These receptor sequences come from a man aged 18-30 years in good health and CMV-seronegative. CDR3s include the opening cysteine and the closing phenylalanine or tryptophan. The order of the fields is D gene, V gene, J gene, clone size, CDR3 protein, CDR3 DNA. D genes are given only for firm matches. Rows give clone size only sometimes, using once, few, many, or a class for an expanded clone.

D: TRBD1
V: TRBV27
J: TRBJ1-4
size: NA
CDR3: CASRPAGGTNEKLFF
DNA: TGTGCCAGCAGGCCAGCAGGGGGAACTAATGAAAAACTGTTTTTT

D: NA
V: TRBV16
J: TRBJ2-7
size: NA
CDR3: CASSQSIGAYEQYF
DNA: TGTGCCAGCAGCCAATCGATTGGGGCATACGAGCAGTACTTC

D: TRBD1
V: TRBV5-1
J: TRBJ2-7
size: NA
CDR3: CASSLGRAQGGSEQYF
DNA: TGCGCCAGCAGCTTGGGAAGAGCACAGGGGGGCAGCGAGCAGTACTTC

D: TRBD1
V: TRBV11-2
J: TRBJ1-1
size: NA
CDR3: CASSFGPDREAFF
DNA: TGTGCCAGCAGCTTTGGTCCGGACAGGGAAGCTTTCTTT

D: TRBD1
V: TRBV13
J: TRBJ2-7
size: once
CDR3: CASSLGRGQGAHEQYF
DNA: TGTGCCAGCAGCTTAGGCCGCGGACAGGGTGCCCACGAGCAGTACTTC

D: TRBD1
V: TRBV28
J: TRBJ1-2
size: NA
CDR3: CASSFGTGLQDGYTF
DNA: TGTGCCAGCTCGTTCGGGACAGGGCTTCAGGATGGCTACACCTTC

D: NA
V: TRBV6-6
J: TRBJ1-2
size: NA
CDR3: CASSSEQVNYGYTF
DNA: TGTGCCAGCAGTTCTGAACAGGTCAACTATGGCTACACCTTC

D: TRBD2
V: TRBV4-2
J: TRBJ2-3
size: NA
CDR3: CASSQDNLRGGSVDTQYF
DNA: TGTGCCAGCAGCCAAGATAATTTACGGGGGGGTTCTGTAGATACGCAGTATTTT

D: TRBD1
V: TRBV5-6
J: TRBJ2-3
size: once
CDR3: CASSFTVSQGADTQYF
DNA: TGTGCCAGCAGCTTCACCGTCAGCCAGGGGGCGGATACGCAGTATTTT

D: NA
V: TRBV7-9
J: TRBJ2-2
size: NA
CDR3: CASSPPGSGVNTGELFF
DNA: TGTGCCAGCAGCCCTCCTGGGTCAGGGGTGAACACCGGGGAGCTGTTTTTT

D: NA
V: TRBV6-5
J: TRBJ1-2
size: NA
CDR3: CASRVAGDRGYTF
DNA: TGTGCCAGCAGAGTCGCCGGGGATCGTGGCTACACCTTC

D: NA
V: TRBV7-9
J: TRBJ2-2
size: once
CDR3: CASSDPGVNTGELFF
DNA: TGTGCCAGCAGCGACCCCGGAGTGAACACCGGGGAGCTGTTTTTT

D: NA
V: TRBV9
J: TRBJ1-5
size: NA
CDR3: CASSGGGRLNQPQHF
DNA: TGTGCCAGCAGCGGGGGAGGGCGGCTCAATCAGCCCCAGCATTTT

D: NA
V: TRBV18
J: TRBJ1-4
size: NA
CDR3: CASSLFSSTGQNEKLFF
DNA: TGTGCCAGCTCACTCTTCTCCTCGACAGGACAAAATGAAAAACTGTTTTTT

D: TRBD1
V: TRBV7-7
J: TRBJ2-1
size: NA
CDR3: CASSLDGTDNEQFF
DNA: TGTGCTAGCAGCTTAGATGGGACAGATAATGAGCAGTTCTTC

D: TRBD2
V: TRBV2
J: TRBJ2-5
size: few
CDR3: CASSGGRGLAGLQETQYF
DNA: TGTGCCAGCAGTGGGGGGAGAGGACTAGCGGGATTGCAAGAGACCCAGTACTTC

D: NA
V: TRBV7-2
J: TRBJ2-2
size: NA
CDR3: CASSYARGAGAGELFF
DNA: TGTGCCAGCAGCTACGCCCGGGGGGCGGGGGCCGGGGAGCTGTTTTTT

D: NA
V: TRBV19
J: TRBJ1-5
size: NA
CDR3: CASSRLRNQPQHF
DNA: TGTGCCAGTAGTAGGTTGCGAAATCAGCCCCAGCATTTT

D: TRBD1
V: TRBV11-2
J: TRBJ1-2
size: NA
CDR3: CASTQGQGAGYTF
DNA: TGTGCCAGCACCCAGGGACAGGGGGCTGGCTACACCTTC

D: NA
V: TRBV13
J: TRBJ1-3
size: NA
CDR3: CASSLRGIGVSGNTIYF
DNA: TGTGCCAGCAGCTTACGGGGGATCGGGGTCTCTGGAAACACCATATATTTT

D: TRBD2
V: TRBV6-1
J: TRBJ2-1
size: NA
CDR3: CASSEDIGGGRYNEQFF
DNA: TGTGCCAGCAGTGAAGACATTGGCGGGGGACGTTACAATGAGCAGTTCTTC

D: NA
V: TRBV7-2
J: TRBJ1-2
size: NA
CDR3: CASSPNPRTPANYGYTF
DNA: TGTGCCAGCAGCCCCAACCCTCGGACACCCGCTAACTATGGCTACACCTTC

D: TRBD2
V: TRBV6-1
J: TRBJ2-5
size: NA
CDR3: CASRRTSGDQETQYF
DNA: TGTGCCAGCAGGAGGACTAGCGGGGACCAAGAGACCCAGTACTTC

D: NA
V: TRBV27
J: TRBJ1-3
size: NA
CDR3: CASRADLSGNTIYF
DNA: TGTGCCAGCAGGGCGGATCTCTCTGGAAACACCATATATTTT

D: TRBD1
V: TRBV5-4
J: TRBJ1-2
size: NA
CDR3: CASSQTGDTSNYGYTF
DNA: TGTGCCAGCAGCCAAACAGGGGACACCTCTAACTATGGCTACACCTTC

D: NA
V: TRBV6-1
J: TRBJ1-2
size: NA
CDR3: CATQSGYTF
DNA: TGTGCCACCCAAAGCGGCTACACCTTC

D: NA
V: TRBV9
J: TRBJ1-1
size: NA
CDR3: CASSPEAGANTEAFF
DNA: TGTGCCAGCAGTCCTGAGGCAGGGGCGAACACTGAAGCTTTCTTT

D: NA
V: TRBV6-6
J: TRBJ1-5
size: many
CDR3: CASRNEVRQPQHF
DNA: TGTGCCAGCAGGAACGAGGTTCGTCAGCCCCAGCATTTT

D: NA
V: TRBV5-4
J: TRBJ1-2
size: NA
CDR3: CASSLRQDDGYTF
DNA: TGTGCCAGCAGCCTACGACAGGATGATGGCTACACCTTC

D: NA
V: TRBV4-1
J: TRBJ2-3
size: NA
CDR3: CASSQGGDTQYF
DNA: TGCGCCAGCAGCCAAGGAGGAGATACGCAGTATTTT

D: TRBD1
V: TRBV19
J: TRBJ1-2
size: NA
CDR3: CASSTKQGADGGYTF
DNA: TGTGCCAGTAGTACCAAACAGGGGGCGGACGGTGGCTACACCTTC

D: NA
V: TRBV7-2
J: TRBJ2-1
size: NA
CDR3: CASSVAGTGFYNEQFF
DNA: TGTGCCAGCAGCGTCGCCGGGACTGGGTTTTACAATGAGCAGTTCTTC

D: NA
V: TRBV5-8
J: TRBJ1-5
size: NA
CDR3: CASSLLQGNQPQHF
DNA: TGTGCCAGCAGCTTGTTACAGGGCAATCAGCCCCAGCATTTT

D: NA
V: TRBV16
J: TRBJ2-1
size: NA
CDR3: CASSQLRGEQFF
DNA: TGTGCCAGCAGCCAATTGAGGGGGGAGCAGTTCTTC